This paragraph reports one TCR beta chain. The data derive from a study of T cell changes during pregnancy in multiple sclerosis. The germline V gene has CDR1 MGHRA and CDR2 YSYEKL. The CDR3 is 17 amino acids. V dropped 0 bases and J dropped 4; count of bases not matched to a gene: 6. Profiling relied on immunoSEQ multiplex PCR, and the TCRdb table lists in-frame clones only, not all of them. The sample lists approximately 61,000 clones; 88% were seen once. The chain recombines TRBV4-1 with TRBJ2-3; 11 bases line up with TRBD2. This sequence originates from a female donor with multiple sclerosis, enrolled in a pregnancy study. The starting material was peripheral blood, obtained in the first trimester of pregnancy. This CDR3 reads CASSQDWLAGGPDTQYF. The CDR3 DNA sequence: TGCGCCAGCAGCCAAGATTGGCTAGCGGGAGGACCAGATACGCAGTATTTT.